The rows below give T cell receptor beta chains drawn from one sample of a study of blood T cell repertoires in COVID-19. Libraries were prepared by immunoSEQ multiplex PCR; TCRdb keeps only in-frame clonotypes and omits some of them. The top ten hold 1.5% to 2% of the sample, which has 350,000 to 450,000 clones, just under 90% seen once. The sample comprised PBMCs or T cells enriched from blood (not recorded which). Every receptor here comes from a woman in her 30s who had recovered from COVID-19. Each CDR3 is given with its conserved first and last residue. D genes are given only for firm matches. For some rows the clone size is stated as once, few or many, or as a class when expanded; others skip it.

clone_size	v_call	d_call	j_call	cdr3_aa	cdr3_nt
.	TRBV5-1	TRBD1	TRBJ1-1	CASSVVTGVNTEAFF	TGCGCCAGCAGTGTCGTAACAGGGGTGAACACTGAAGCTTTCTTT
.	TRBV6-1	.	TRBJ1-1	CASSDGTEAFF	TGTGCCAGCAGTGACGGCACTGAAGCTTTCTTT
once	TRBV27	.	TRBJ2-2	CASSLGRNTGELFF	TGTGCCAGCAGTTTAGGCAGGAATACCGGGGAGCTGTTTTTT
once	TRBV7-8	TRBD1	TRBJ1-5	CASSKDRGNQPQHF	TGTGCCAGCAGCAAAGACAGGGGTAATCAGCCCCAGCATTTT
.	TRBV9	TRBD1	TRBJ1-2	CASSATRGTGLYGYTF	TGTGCCAGCAGCGCGACTAGGGGGACAGGGCTTTATGGCTACACCTTC
.	TRBV5-1	.	TRBJ1-1	CASSLATQATEAFF	TGCGCCAGCAGCTTGGCCACTCAAGCCACTGAAGCTTTCTTT
.	TRBV27	.	TRBJ2-6	CASSLRWLAPGANVLTF	TGTGCCAGCAGTTTACGGTGGTTAGCCCCTGGGGCCAACGTCCTGACTTTC
.	TRBV27	TRBD1	TRBJ1-2	CASSRQGANYGYTF	TGTGCCAGCAGCCGACAGGGAGCTAACTATGGCTACACCTTC
.	TRBV5-6	TRBD1	TRBJ1-6	CASSQGQGNSPLHF	TGTGCCAGCAGCCAAGGACAGGGAAATTCACCCCTCCACTTT
.	TRBV7-2	.	TRBJ2-2	CASSPPDSRLGTGELFF	TGTGCCAGCAGCCCCCCGGACAGTCGGCTAGGCACCGGGGAGCTGTTTTTT
once	TRBV7-9	TRBD2	TRBJ2-1	CAGRLAGSPPYNEQFF	TGTGCCGGTCGCCTAGCGGGATCCCCCCCCTACAATGAGCAGTTCTTC
.	TRBV2	TRBD1	TRBJ1-1	CASVDRDVNTEAFF	TGTGCCAGCGTTGACAGGGATGTGAACACTGAAGCTTTCTTT
.	TRBV18	.	TRBJ1-5	CASSPRGTLSNQPQHF	TGTGCCAGCTCACCCCGAGGGACACTTAGCAATCAGCCCCAGCATTTT
.	TRBV4-3	.	TRBJ1-2	CASSQDTGGDYGYTF	TGCGCCAGCAGCCAAGATACCGGAGGCGACTATGGCTACACCTTC
.	TRBV19	TRBD1	TRBJ2-7	CASRQGSGYEQYF	TGTGCCAGCAGACAGGGATCGGGCTACGAGCAGTACTTC
.	TRBV27	.	TRBJ1-2	CASSLLWGKSNYGYTF	TGTGCCAGCAGTTTATTATGGGGCAAGAGTAACTATGGCTACACCTTC
.	TRBV27	TRBD1	TRBJ1-2	CASSISGTDYGYTF	TGTGCCAGCAGCATCTCCGGGACAGACTATGGCTACACCTTC
.	TRBV7-9	.	TRBJ2-7	CASSLAGSPYEQYF	TGTGCCAGCAGCTTAGCGGGGAGCCCCTACGAGCAGTACTTC
once	TRBV5-1	TRBD1	TRBJ2-7	CASSPRQGPYEQYF	TGCGCCAGCAGCCCTCGACAGGGCCCCTACGAGCAGTACTTC
.	TRBV7-9	TRBD1	TRBJ1-4	CASSFGQGVSGRLFF	TGTGCCAGCAGCTTCGGACAGGGTGTATCCGGGCGACTGTTTTTT
.	TRBV19	TRBD1	TRBJ1-3	CASKELGTGSGNTIYF	TGTGCCAGTAAGGAATTAGGGACAGGTTCTGGAAACACCATATATTTT
.	TRBV24-1	TRBD1	TRBJ2-2	CATSDLQAGQGIPGELFF	TGTGCCACCAGTGATTTGCAGGCGGGACAGGGTATCCCCGGGGAGCTGTTTTTT
.	TRBV4-1	.	TRBJ2-7	CASSQDETGFYEQYF	TGCGCCAGCAGCCAAGATGAAACAGGCTTCTACGAGCAGTACTTC
.	TRBV4-1	TRBD2	TRBJ2-2	CASKFSGTPPGELFF	TGCGCCAGCAAGTTTAGCGGGACCCCCCCCGGGGAGCTGTTTTTT
once	TRBV27	TRBD2	TRBJ2-7	CASSSNDAGVNEQYF	TGTGCCAGCAGTTCGAACGACGCGGGAGTAAACGAGCAGTACTTC
.	TRBV4-3	TRBD2	TRBJ2-5	CASSQGLAGTQETQYF	TGCGCCAGCAGCCAAGGACTAGCGGGGACTCAAGAGACCCAGTACTTC
once	TRBV27	TRBD2	TRBJ2-2	CASSSPSGSVTGELFF	TGTGCCAGCAGTTCCCCAAGCGGGAGTGTCACCGGGGAGCTGTTTTTT